This TCR beta chain was found in a study of blood T cells in healthy people across ages. Combining a sample-barcoded 5' primer with a J-beta primer mix, a second PCR ran for roughly 7 to 11 cycles. Sequencing of every sample gave 3 million or more CDR3-containing paired-end reads. Using its own MiXCR run on the 5' RACE reads, TCRdb lists one record per CDR3 protein. This sample yields about 1,400,000 distinct CDR3 sequences, of which around 59% are seen a single time; over 5% belongs to the top ten. All donors came from Russia, were Caucasian and healthy, and spanned ages roughly 6 to 95. Investigators took 8.5 to 10 milliliters of peripheral blood from every donor. V lost 7 bases and J lost 6; bases outside the gene matches: 12. This CDR3 comprises 14 residues. Germline V lookup: CDR1 SNHLY, CDR2 FYNNEI.

This TCR was recovered from a man aged 18 to 30 in good health. The sample consisted of blood. The gene calls are TRBV2 and TRBJ2-7; TRBD2 aligns across 7 bases. The CDR3 reads CASNAGTTTREQYF. CDR3 coding DNA: TGTGCCAGCAACGCCGGGACTACTACTCGCGAGCAGTACTTC. Complete variable domain (other parts from reference TRBV2 and TRBJ2-7): EPEVTQTPSHQVTQMGQEVILRCVPISNHLYFYWYRQILGQKVEFLVSFYNNEISEKSEIFDDQFSVERPDGSNFTLKIRSTKLEDSAMYFCASNAGTTTREQYFGPGTRLTVT.